This record concerns one T cell receptor (beta chain) sequence. Antigen specificity is unknown. This table comes from immunoSEQ multiplex PCR, and its TCRdb copy is limited to in-frame clones, with some not included. The sample comprises about 1,000 clones, 15% to 20% of which are singletons, and 13% to 15% rests with the top ten. This specimen belongs to a study of sequential checkpoint blockade in melanoma. Study details: Each arm's sequence ended with maintenance nivolumab. Study-wide points: For nivolumab-first patients, baseline tumor clonality was associated with response.

Treatment of the sample: randomized to nivolumab then ipilimumab (arm A) or the reverse (arm B). The origin of this receptor is a human donor with melanoma. This specimen was tumor tissue (inferred from file names), taken from a patient given nivolumab and ipilimumab in sequence.

The CDR3 region has the DNA TGTGCCAGCAGCTGGGAAGACTGGTCGTATAATTCACCCCTCCACTTT. It codes for CASSWEDWSYNSPLHF. V gene TRBV6-8 combines with J gene TRBJ1-6; D remains unclear. The CDR3 is 16 residues long. The germline gives CDR1 MNHGY, CDR2 SAAAGT. Trimming stripped 6 bases from V and 4 bases from J, with 16 bases between.